Below, one T cell receptor beta chain is given with its context. The assay was immunoSEQ multiplex PCR, and TCRdb's table has in-frame clones only and misses some. The data show 300,000 to 400,000 clones, about 86% seen once. Participants were aged about 18 to 100 years from roughly 25 US areas. This specimen comes from a study of blood T cell repertoires in COVID-19. The CDR3 contains 17 residues. The V gene lost 3 bases and the J gene lost 0 bases, with 15 bases spanning the gap. Per the germline V gene, CDR1 is MGHDK and CDR2 is SYGVNS. This receptor was taken from a woman aged 40 to 50 with acute COVID-19. The material sequenced was PBMCs or T cells enriched from blood (not recorded which). The chain uses TRBV25-1 and TRBJ1-3; D is possibly TRBD1 (6 bases). The CDR3 sequence: CASSEHGQYRSGNTIYF. CDR3 DNA: TGTGCCAGCAGTGAGCATGGACAGTATCGCTCTGGAAACACCATATATTTT.